Listed here is a single T cell receptor beta chain. This sample was included in a study of blood T cell repertoires in COVID-19. Generated by immunoSEQ multiplex PCR, the TCRdb table keeps only in-frame clones and is missing some. The sample comprises roughly 250,000 clones, approximately 90% of which are singletons, and about 2.1% rests with the top ten. Germline V lookup: CDR1 SEHNR, CDR2 FQNEAQ (reference sequence). V lost 5 bases and J lost 7; bases outside the gene matches: 5. This CDR3 is built from 14 residues. Input material: PBMCs or T cells enriched from blood (not recorded which). The chain links TRBV7-9 to TRBJ1-6, with TRBD1 matching 7 bases. This clonotype was obtained from a woman aged 40 to 55 with acute COVID-19. CDR3 sequence: CASSRDSLNSPLHF. As DNA, the CDR3 is TGTGCCAGCAGCCGGGACAGCCTGAATTCACCCCTCCACTTT.